This record covers a single T cell receptor beta chain. The data derive from a study of patients and donors after allogeneic stem cell transplantation. One entry per CDR3 protein, called by TCRdb with MiXCR from the RT-PCR reads. The table records approximately 21,000 distinct CDR3 sequences, approximately 28% of them present only once. Germline V CDR1 and CDR2: DFQATT, SNEGSKA (reference sequence). The CDR3 is made up of 11 amino acids. The V and J ends lost 4 bases and 7 bases respectively, with 10 bases between them. This receptor was identified in a human donor who was either an allogeneic HSCT recipient or a stem cell or donor lymphocyte infusion donor (not recorded which). It is not recorded whose cells these are; they may come from a transplant donor. V and J are TRBV20-1 and TRBJ1-2; D remains unclear. The specimen sequenced was blood, either unsorted or a sorted T cell fraction (not recorded which). This CDR3 reads CSAIEMFGYTF. For the CDR3, the DNA is TGCAGTGCTATCGAGATGTTTGGCTACACCTTC.